What follows are 20 T cell receptor beta chains derived from one specimen sequenced in a study of T cells in women clearing cervical HPV infection. Using immunoSEQ multiplex PCR, the repertoire was profiled, and TCRdb retains in-frame clones only, with some absent. The sample totals 20,000 to 30,000 clones. The source material was blood buffy coat. These receptors originate from a woman between 18 and 70 years old with a cervical HPV16 infection that either progressed to CIN3+ or cleared (not recorded which).

To note about this clone: Read data end 3 residues before the CDR3 end; the end is taken from the germline J gene. The genes are TRBV19 and TRBJ2-2; 11 nucleotides agree with TRBD1. CDR1 is LNHDA and CDR2 is SQIVND in the germline V gene (reference sequence). The CDR3 spans 15 residues. The V and J ends lost 5 bases and 5 bases, in that order; junction bases with no gene match: 4. The part of the CDR3 DNA that was read is TGTGCCAGTAGTCTGGGACAGGGGGTAACCGGGGAG. Protein: CASSLGQGVTGE. The full CDR3 is CASSLGQGVTGELFF.

The CDR3 is CASSIGRGLYNEQFF. The part of the CDR3 DNA that was read is TGTGCCAGTAGTATCGGGCGGGGTCTCTACAATGAG. The chain couples TRBV19 to TRBJ2-1, with D possibly being TRBD2 (6 bases). Read coverage stops 3 residues before the CDR3 terminus; the germline J gene supplies the remainder. The germline CDR1 and CDR2 sequences are LNHDA and SQIVND (reference sequence). The CDR3 is made up of 15 amino acids. The germline V and J ends were trimmed by 3 bases and 3 bases, with 12 bases remaining between them.

Turning to this clone: The DNA ends 3 residues before the CDR3 does, and the rest of the CDR3 is filled in from the germline J gene. The chain uses TRBV7-9 and TRBJ1-2, with D possibly matching TRBD1 (5 bases). There are 15 residues in the CDR3. From germline, CDR1 is SEHNR and CDR2 FQNEAQ (reference sequence). CDR3 bases read: TGTGCCAGCAGCTTTAGCGGGGACCCTATAGATACC. Translation gives CASSFSGDPIDT. From start to end, the CDR3 is CASSFSGDPIDTYTF.

The CDR3 spells CSARDMAYYEQYF. CDR3 DNA (partial): TGCAGTGCTAGAGATATGGCTTACTACGAG. The chain joins TRBV20-1 to TRBJ2-7; D ambiguous. The CDR3 is cut off 3 residues early in the read; its end comes from the germline J gene. Trimming took off 0 bases at V and 3 bases at J, with 9 bases between the two ends. Germline V CDR1 and CDR2: DFQATT, SNEGSKA (reference sequence). This CDR3 spans 13 amino acids.

With respect to this clone: The read ends 3 residues shy of where the CDR3 ends; the end is completed using the germline J gene. The rearrangement joins TRBV28 to TRBJ2-1; D gene ambiguous. The germline V and J ends were trimmed by 8 bases and 0 bases, with 11 bases remaining between them. This CDR3 is 14 amino acids long. Germline CDR1 is MDHEN and CDR2 is SYDVKM. The part of the CDR3 DNA that was read is TGTGCCAGCTTAAGCACTGACTCCTACAATGAG. Translating it yields CASLSTDSYNE. The entire CDR3 sequence reads CASLSTDSYNEQFF.

Regarding this clone: The read comes to an end 3 residues before the CDR3 does, leaving the germline J gene to fill in the end. This chain uses TRBV7-9 with TRBJ2-4; no firm D call. This CDR3 contains 14 residues. Looked up from germline, CDR1 is SEHNR and CDR2 is FQNEAQ (reference sequence). The covered CDR3 bases are TGTGCCAGCAGCTTAGGAACAAATAACTATGGT. This encodes CASSLGTNNYG. The complete CDR3 protein is CASSLGTNNYGQYF.

A word on this clone: The CDR3 end falls 3 residues outside the read, so it is completed with the germline J gene. V usage is TRBV30 and J usage is TRBJ2-7; 12 nucleotides match TRBD2. The CDR3 contains 18 residues. With V trimmed by 1 base and J by 4 bases, 14 bases remained unmatched. Per germline, CDR1 GTSNPN and CDR2 SVGIG (reference sequence). The DNA read from the CDR3 is TGTGCCTGGAGTGCCCCCGGACTAGCGGGACCCCCAGGTTACGAG. This sequence encodes CAWSAPGLAGPPGYE. The entire CDR3 reads CAWSAPGLAGPPGYEQYF.

CDR3 sequence: CASSLVAGSHYGYTF. Partial CDR3 DNA: TGTGCCAGCAGCTTAGTCGCAGGCTCCCACTATGGC. J is TRBJ1-2 and V is TRBV7-2, with D unresolved. The read ends 3 residues shy of where the CDR3 ends; the end is completed using the germline J gene. Trimming shortened V by 1 base and J by 3 bases, and 12 bases separated the two germline ends. The germline V gene encodes CDR1 SGHTA and CDR2 FQGNSA. This CDR3 is built from 15 residues.

As concerns this clone: The read ends 3 residues early relative to the CDR3; the germline J gene fills the gap. The chain links TRBV18 to TRBJ2-5; 7 bases line up with TRBD1. Per germline, CDR1 KGHSH and CDR2 LQKENI. J was trimmed by 4 bases and V by 1 base; bases with no gene match: 6. The CDR3 totals 15 residues. The sequenced part of the CDR3 DNA is TGTGCCAGCTCACCACGTCAGGGGGTCGCAGAGACC. This codes for CASSPRQGVAET. The whole CDR3 is CASSPRQGVAETQYF.

For this clone: The read terminates 3 residues before the CDR3 end, so the remaining end is supplied by the germline J gene. The rearrangement joins TRBV3-1 (or the pseudogene TRBV3-2) to TRBJ2-5; a possible D gene is TRBD2 (6 bases). The germline V gene encodes CDR1 LGHDT and CDR2 YNNKEL (reference sequence). The germline V and J ends were trimmed by 4 bases and 2 bases, with 14 bases remaining between them. The CDR3 is 15 residues long. The CDR3 is CASSRAPGLQETQYF. Partial CDR3 DNA: TGTGCCAGCAGCCGGGCACCGGGACTGCAAGAGACC.

Comment on this clone: The CDR3 is cut off 3 residues early in the read; its end comes from the germline J gene. The genes are TRBV7-2 and TRBJ1-5; TRBD1 agrees at 9 bases. The CDR3 has 14 amino acids. V dropped 4 bases and J dropped 4; count of bases not matched to a gene: 2. Germline CDR1 is SGHTA and CDR2 is FQGNSA. The CDR3 loop is CASSSTGGNQPQHF. The CDR3 DNA, read in part, is TGTGCCAGCAGCTCGACAGGGGGGAATCAGCCC.

A word on this clone: The sequence runs out 3 residues before the end of the CDR3; the remainder is reconstructed from the germline J gene. The chain has TRBV2 and TRBJ1-5; 7 bases match TRBD1. In germline, CDR1 is SNHLY, CDR2 FYNNEI. Losses at the gene ends were 4 bases for V and 9 bases for J; bases not matched to a gene: 6. The CDR3 runs to 13 residues. CDR3 region: CASSGQGDLPQHF. The DNA read from the CDR3 is TGTGCCAGCAGTGGACAGGGTGATCTGCCC.

For this clone: The CDR3 extends 3 residues past the end of the read, so its final part is completed from the germline J gene. The gene calls are TRBV11-2 and TRBJ2-3, with 8 bases fitting TRBD2. The CDR3 spans 14 residues. Germline lookup yields CDR1 SGHAT and CDR2 FQNNGV. CDR3: CASSHSGGVETQYF. The CDR3 DNA, read in part, is TGTGCCAGCAGCCATTCCGGGGGGGTCGAGACG.

The CDR3 region is CASSAWGQVHEQFF. The CDR3 DNA, read in part, is TGTGCCAGCAGCGCGTGGGGGCAGGTGCATGAG. This chain uses TRBV13 with TRBJ2-1; weak D call: TRBD1 (6 bases). The read stops 3 residues short of the end of the CDR3; the missing end is completed from the germline J gene. This CDR3 contains 14 residues. Germline lookup yields CDR1 PRHDT and CDR2 FYEKMQ (reference sequence). Trimming took 5 bases from V and 8 from J, leaving 16 bases between them.

With respect to this clone: The read ends 3 residues early relative to the CDR3; the germline J gene fills the gap. The chain employs TRBV20-1 and TRBJ2-7, with TRBD1 identical over 8 bases. From germline, CDR1 is DFQATT and CDR2 SNEGSKA (reference sequence). CDR3 length: 15 amino acids. The trim removed 1 base at V and 3 bases at J, leaving 8 bases unmatched. CDR3 in amino acids: CSARGQGARGYEQYF. CDR3 DNA (partial): TGCAGTGCTAGAGGGCAGGGGGCTCGAGGCTACGAG.

Comment on this clone: The read halts 3 residues ahead of the CDR3 end, with the missing end drawn from the germline J gene. V gene TRBV7-1 combines with J gene TRBJ2-1, with TRBD2 identical over 12 bases. TRBV7-1 is an open reading frame whose function is uncertain. The CDR3 is 22 residues long. After removal of 3 bases from V and 6 bases from J, the junction contained 24 bases not matched to a gene. CDR3 DNA (partial): TGTGCCAGCAGCTCGAAAATGGACAGGGGTTGGCTAGCGGGAGGGTCGCCCAATGAG. Translating gives CASSSKMDRGWLAGGSPNE. The whole CDR3 is CASSSKMDRGWLAGGSPNEQFF.

Comments on this clone: The observed sequence ends 3 residues before the CDR3 terminus, with the missing tail filled in from the germline J gene. The genes are TRBV7-6 and TRBJ2-3; D gene unclear. Deletions cut 3 bases from V and 2 bases from J, with 6 bases between. CDR3 length: 13 residues. Germline CDR1 and CDR2: SGHVS and FNYEAQ. The part of the CDR3 DNA that was read is TGTGCCAGCAGCTTCGAGCTCACAGATACG. It translates to CASSFELTDT. The full CDR3 protein is CASSFELTDTQYF.

A note on this clone: Read data end 3 residues before the CDR3 end; the end is taken from the germline J gene. V and J are TRBV6-2 or TRBV6-3 and TRBJ2-1; 9 bases agree with TRBD1. V was pared by 3 bases and J by 7 bases, with 7 bases of the junction left unmatched. The CDR3 is 15 amino acids. Germline CDR1 reads MNHEY; CDR2 reads SVGEGT. The CDR3 region is CASSYWGTGLNEQFF. The CDR3 bases that were read are TGTGCCAGCAGTTATTGGGGGACAGGGTTGAATGAG.

Remarks on this clone: The missing CDR3 end, 3 residues past where the read stops, is filled in from the germline J gene. V is TRBV4-1 and J is TRBJ1-6, with 9 bases identical to TRBD1. With 3 bases clipped from V and 7 bases from J, the junction kept 4 bases outside the gene matches. The germline V gene encodes CDR1 MGHRA and CDR2 YSYEKL. The CDR3 spans 15 residues. CDR3 DNA, as far as it was read: TGCGCCAGCAGCCATCCGGGACAGGGCAATTCACCC. This translates into CASSHPGQGNSP. In full, the CDR3 is CASSHPGQGNSPLHF.

Notes on this clone: The missing CDR3 end, 3 residues past where the read stops, is filled in from the germline J gene. V is TRBV13 and J is TRBJ2-1; perhaps TRBD2 as D (7 bases). From germline, CDR1 is PRHDT and CDR2 FYEKMQ (reference sequence). Trimming cost V 2 bases and J 0 bases, with 11 bases left between them. This CDR3 has 16 amino acids. The part of the CDR3 DNA that was read is TGTGCCAGCAGCTTATTGCGGGGGCCCTCCTACAATGAG. Translating gives CASSLLRGPSYNE. In full, the CDR3 reads CASSLLRGPSYNEQFF. The full variable domain, completed using reference TRBV13 and TRBJ2-1, is AAGVIQSPRHLIKEKRETATLKCYPIPRHDTVYWYQQGPGQDPQFLISFYEKMQSDKGSIPDRFSAQQFSDYHSELNMSSLELGDSALYFCASSLLRGPSYNEQFFGPGTRLTVL.